One and the same sample provided the 12 T cell receptor beta chains below, sequenced in a study of cytomegalovirus exposure and HLA in healthy donors. With 60 Vbeta and 13 Jbeta primers, the PCR was carried out. Sequencing used immunoSEQ multiplex PCR; TCRdb keeps in-frame clones, though not all of them. The table has around 130,000 clones, roughly 85% seen once. Material for sequencing was PBMCs. These receptors came from a boy younger than 18 in good health and CMV-seronegative.

The genes are TRBV5-1 and TRBJ1-2, with 7 bases fitting TRBD1. Trimming cost V 0 bases and J 0 bases; bases outside gene matches: 2. The germline gives CDR1 SGHRS, CDR2 YFSETQ. The CDR3 covers 15 residues. CDR3: CASSLGQGANYGYTF. CDR3 nucleotides: TGCGCCAGCAGCTTGGGGCAGGGGGCTAACTATGGCTACACCTTC.

The chain is built from TRBV19 and TRBJ1-5; TRBD1 aligns across 7 bases. The CDR3 runs 16 residues. J lost 0 bases, V lost 2 bases, and 4 bases had no gene match. The germline V gene has CDR1 LNHDA and CDR2 SQIVND (reference sequence). The CDR3 region has the DNA TGTGCCAGTAGTATATGGACAGGCTATAGCAATCAGCCCCAGCATTTT. It yields the protein CASSIWTGYSNQPQHF.

V is TRBV27 and J is TRBJ2-5; 7 nucleotides line up with TRBD2. The germline V gene encodes CDR1 MNHEY and CDR2 SMNVEV (reference sequence). The CDR3 loop spans 15 amino acids. V shed 11 bases and J 1 base; nucleotides not matched to a gene: 13. CDR3 sequence reads: CASSTELAAQETQYF. The CDR3 nucleotides are TGTGCCTCCTCAACGGAGCTAGCGGCCCAAGAGACCCAGTACTTC.

This sequence joins TRBV5-1 and TRBJ2-5; 11 bases agree with TRBD2. Germline lookup yields CDR1 SGHRS and CDR2 YFSETQ. Losses at the gene ends were 0 bases for V and 5 bases for J; bases not matched to a gene: 3. This CDR3 is 15 amino acids long. This CDR3 reads CASSLVAGGPETQYF. The CDR3 region has the DNA TGCGCCAGCAGCTTGGTAGCGGGAGGGCCGGAGACCCAGTACTTC.

The chain uses TRBV29-1 and TRBJ1-3; 9 bases match TRBD1. V shed 7 bases and J 4 bases; nucleotides not matched to a gene: 8. Germline loops: CDR1 SQVTM, CDR2 ANQGSEA. The CDR3 is 14 amino acids. CDR3 amino acids: CSGLQGAKGNTIYF. The CDR3 coding sequence is TGCAGCGGATTACAGGGGGCGAAGGGAAACACCATATATTTT. Full variable domain (rest looked up from reference TRBV29-1 and TRBJ1-3): SAVISQKPSRDICQRGTSLTIQCQVDSQVTMMFWYRQQPGQSLTLIATANQGSEATYESGFVIDKFPISRPNLTFSTLTVSNMSPEDSSIYLCSGLQGAKGNTIYFGEGSWLTVV.

The chain links TRBV5-4 to TRBJ1-1; a weak D match, TRBD1 (5 bases). V dropped 4 bases and J dropped 4 bases, with 8 bases sitting between them. Germline V gene data show CDR1 as SGHNT and CDR2 as YYREEE (reference sequence). This CDR3 region has 12 residues. Here the CDR3 DNA reads TGTGCCAGCAGCCCAGGGTCCACTGAAGCTTTCTTT. Protein sequence: CASSPGSTEAFF.

This chain uses TRBV9 with TRBJ1-2, with unresolved D. The CDR3 contains 14 residues. V was clipped by 0 bases and J by 5 bases, with 11 bases between them. Per germline, CDR1 SGDLS and CDR2 YYNGEE. This CDR3 reads CASSVGNGEYGYTF. The CDR3 DNA sequence: TGTGCCAGCAGCGTAGGGAACGGAGAGTATGGCTACACCTTC.

V is TRBV29-1 and J is TRBJ1-2, with D unclear. The CDR3 totals 13 residues. CDR1 SQVTM and CDR2 ANQGSEA come from the germline V gene. Trimming pared 3 bases from V and 2 bases from J, leaving 10 bases between. CDR3 sequence reads: CSVDATLNYGYTF. DNA for the CDR3: TGCAGCGTTGACGCTACCCTAAACTATGGCTACACCTTC.

The chain joins TRBV5-4 to TRBJ2-6, with D perhaps matching TRBD1 (6 bases). The germline V gene has CDR1 SGHNT and CDR2 YYREEE (reference sequence). This CDR3 region has 18 residues. V was cut by 0 bases and J by 0 bases, with 13 bases left in between. CDR3 region: CASSLAGQLLSGANVLTF. The CDR3 DNA follows: TGTGCCAGCAGCTTGGCCGGACAGCTCCTCTCTGGGGCCAACGTCCTGACTTTC.

The CDR3 sequence is CASSLIGEENIQYF. In DNA, the CDR3 is TGTGCCAGCAGCTTGATCGGGGAGGAAAACATTCAGTACTTC. J is TRBJ2-4 and V is TRBV5-4, with D tentatively TRBD2 (6 bases). The CDR3 has 14 residues. V lost 1 base and J 5 bases, leaving 10 bases between the germline ends. Germline V gives CDR1 SGHNT, CDR2 YYREEE (reference sequence).

The rearrangement uses TRBV5-1 and TRBJ2-7, with 8 bases fitting TRBD1. The length of the CDR3 is 14 residues. Germline V lookup: CDR1 SGHRS, CDR2 YFSETQ. Losses at the gene ends were 8 bases for V and 2 bases for J; bases not matched to a gene: 9. CDR3 loop: CASSRRTGTYEQYF. The DNA for the CDR3 is TGCGCCAGTTCGAGGAGGACAGGGACCTACGAGCAGTACTTC.

The chain combines TRBV6-1 with TRBJ2-7; 7 bases fit TRBD1. Unmatched junction bases numbered 4, after V lost 5 bases and J lost 3 bases. Germline lookup yields CDR1 MNHNS and CDR2 SASEGT. There are 13 residues in the CDR3. The CDR3 region has the DNA TGTGCCAGCAGTCGGGGACAGTACTACGAGCAGTACTTC. This gives the protein CASSRGQYYEQYF.